The TCR beta chain under discussion was sequenced for a study of control samples from healthy donors and cancer patients. This clone was seen once. TCRdb keeps only in-frame clones here, not all; method: immunoSEQ multiplex PCR. The data hold 90,000 or so clones, with 70% to 90% observed a single time. Looked up from germline, CDR1 is ENHRY and CDR2 is SYGVKD. This CDR3 comprises 14 residues. V shed 1 base and J shed 5 bases, with 11 bases lying between them. Sequencing was done on a sample of PBMCs. The chain recombines TRBV10-3 with TRBJ2-5; perhaps TRBD1 as D (5 bases). This clonotype was obtained from a woman aged 50 to 60 with colorectal cancer. For the CDR3, the DNA is TGTGCCATCAGTGAGTTCGGCCCAGGGGAGACCCAGTACTTC. Amino acid sequence: CAISEFGPGETQYF.